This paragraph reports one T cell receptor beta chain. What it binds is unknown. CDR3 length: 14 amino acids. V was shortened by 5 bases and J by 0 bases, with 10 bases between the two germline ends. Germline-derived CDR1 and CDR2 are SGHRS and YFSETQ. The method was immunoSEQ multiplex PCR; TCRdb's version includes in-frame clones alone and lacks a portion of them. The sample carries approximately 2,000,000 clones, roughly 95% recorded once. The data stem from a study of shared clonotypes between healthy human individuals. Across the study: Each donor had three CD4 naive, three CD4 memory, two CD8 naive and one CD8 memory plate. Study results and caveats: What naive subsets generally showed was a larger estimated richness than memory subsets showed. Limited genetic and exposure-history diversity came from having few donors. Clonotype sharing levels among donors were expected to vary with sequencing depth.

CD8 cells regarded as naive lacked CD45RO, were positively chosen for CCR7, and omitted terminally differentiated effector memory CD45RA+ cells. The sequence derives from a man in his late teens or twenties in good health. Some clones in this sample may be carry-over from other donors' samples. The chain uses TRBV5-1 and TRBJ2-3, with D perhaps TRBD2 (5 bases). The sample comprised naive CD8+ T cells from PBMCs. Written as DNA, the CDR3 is TGCGCCAGCAGTGGGGAGTCTAGCACAGATACGCAGTATTTT. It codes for CASSGESSTDTQYF.